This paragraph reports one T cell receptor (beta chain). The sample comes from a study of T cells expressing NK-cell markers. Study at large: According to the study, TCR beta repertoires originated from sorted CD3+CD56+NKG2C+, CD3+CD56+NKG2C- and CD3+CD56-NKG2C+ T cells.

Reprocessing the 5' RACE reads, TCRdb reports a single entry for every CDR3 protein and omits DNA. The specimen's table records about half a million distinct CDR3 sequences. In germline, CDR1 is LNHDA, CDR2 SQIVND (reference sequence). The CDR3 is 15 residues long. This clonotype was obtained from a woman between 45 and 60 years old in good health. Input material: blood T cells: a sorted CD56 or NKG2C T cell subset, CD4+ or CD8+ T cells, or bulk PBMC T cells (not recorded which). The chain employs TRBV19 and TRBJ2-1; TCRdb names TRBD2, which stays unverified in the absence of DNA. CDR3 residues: CASSTLLAEYNEQFF.